This TCR beta chain was obtained from a study of blood T cell repertoires in COVID-19. Germline CDR1 SGHDT, CDR2 YYEEEE. V gave up 0 bases and J gave up 10 bases, with 11 bases separating them. The CDR3 is 14 residues long. Sequenced by immunoSEQ multiplex PCR; TCRdb stores in-frame clones only, minus some. The sample lists about 250,000 clones; roughly 89% were seen once. Source material: PBMCs or T cells enriched from blood (not recorded which). The clonotype was recovered from a man aged 35 to 55 who had recovered from COVID-19. The chain combines TRBV5-6 with TRBJ1-6; D gene ambiguous. As DNA, the CDR3 is TGTGCCAGCAGCTTGGCGGGGTTTGGCTCACCCCTCCACTTT. It is translated as CASSLAGFGSPLHF.